A selection of T cell receptor beta chains follows, all from one sample in a study of T cells after yellow fever vaccination. TCRdb ran MiXCR on the 5' RACE reads and lists one entry per CDR3 protein. The sample yields fewer than 500,000 distinct CDR3 sequences, about 19% seen once. The specimen was PBMCs, collected before the yellow fever booster vaccination. These receptors were obtained from a man aged 18 to 30 who received the YFV17D yellow fever vaccine. Each CDR3 is given with its conserved first and last residue. The order of the fields is J gene, clone size, D gene, V gene, CDR3 DNA, CDR3 protein. D genes are given only for firm matches. Not all rows give a size; the values are once, few, many and, for expanded clones, a class.

>TRBJ2-7|.|.|TRBV18
TGTGCCAGCTCGGAAACTTCTACCTACGAGCAGTACTTC
CASSETSTYEQYF
>TRBJ2-3|few|TRBD2|TRBV20-1
TGCAGTGCTGTGAGCGGGGCTGCCACAGATACGCAGTATTTT
CSAVSGAATDTQYF
>TRBJ2-2|.|.|TRBV7-9
TGTGCCAGCAGCTTATCGTTTCGGGGGCGATACACCGGGGAGCTGTTTTTT
CASSLSFRGRYTGELFF
>TRBJ1-3|.|TRBD1|TRBV9
TGTGCCAGCAGCGCCGGACAGGGGAGTGGAAACACCATATATTTT
CASSAGQGSGNTIYF
>TRBJ1-2|.|.|TRBV6-2/TRBV6-3
TGTGCCAGCAGTTACTCTCTCCCAGGGGTGTATGGCTACACCTTC
CASSYSLPGVYGYTF
>TRBJ2-1|few|.|TRBV4-3
TGCGCCAGCAGCCAAGATCCAGCCACCCTTTCTAATGAGCAGTTCTTC
CASSQDPATLSNEQFF
>TRBJ2-7|many|.|TRBV29-1
TGCAGCGTTTACCGGGACGGGTACGAGCAGTACTTC
CSVYRDGYEQYF
>TRBJ2-3|.|.|TRBV7-9
TGTGCCAGCAGCCAAGGACCCCGCACAGATACGCAGTATTTT
CASSQGPRTDTQYF
>TRBJ1-1|few|.|TRBV12-3/TRBV12-4
TGTGCCAGCAGCCATGGGCGGAACACTGAAGCTTTCTTT
CASSHGRNTEAFF
>TRBJ1-2|.|.|TRBV6-5
TGTGCCAGCAGCAAGACGGAGTACTATGGCTACACCTTC
CASSKTEYYGYTF
>TRBJ2-2|.|.|TRBV7-9
TGTGCCAGCAGCTTAGACCTTAGACAGGCCACCGGGGAGCTGTTTTTT
CASSLDLRQATGELFF
>TRBJ2-1|few|TRBD2|TRBV20-1
TGCAGTACTACCGCCGGGACTAGCGGGGGGGTCTACTCCTACAATGAGCAGTTCTTC
CSTTAGTSGGVYSYNEQFF
>TRBJ2-5|.|.|TRBV29-1
TGCAGCGTTGCTACAGGTACCCAAGAGACCCAGTACTTC
CSVATGTQETQYF
>TRBJ2-1|few|.|TRBV10-3
TGTGCCATCAATGGTCCTAGCCAGAATGAGCAGTTCTTC
CAINGPSQNEQFF
>TRBJ1-1|few|.|TRBV6-6
TGTGCCAGCAGTCTACAGGGTTATGAAGCTTTCTTT
CASSLQGYEAFF
>TRBJ2-3|.|TRBD2|TRBV7-8
TGTGCCAGCAGCTTAGTTGTTCGGGGGGGGACAGATACGCAGTATTTT
CASSLVVRGGTDTQYF
>TRBJ1-3|few|.|TRBV5-6
TGTGCCAGCAGCGAGAAATACTCTGGAAACACCATATATTTT
CASSEKYSGNTIYF
>TRBJ2-2|.|.|TRBV7-2
TGTGCCAGCAGCTTAGTGTGGATCGGGGAGCTGTTTTTT
CASSLVWIGELFF
>TRBJ2-3|.|.|TRBV4-3
TGCGCCAGCAGCCAGGGGACACTGACGGTGGATACGCAGTATTTT
CASSQGTLTVDTQYF
>TRBJ1-4|few|.|TRBV5-1
TGCGCCAGCAGCTCCCACCAAAATGAAAAACTGTTTTTT
CASSSHQNEKLFF
>TRBJ1-4|few|TRBD1|TRBV5-1
TGCGCCAGCAGCTCTACAGGACAGGGGGGCGAAAAACTGTTTTTT
CASSSTGQGGEKLFF
>TRBJ2-3|few|.|TRBV24-1
TGTGCCACCAGTGATTCTCTTGGGTTCATCAGAGATACGCAGTATTTT
CATSDSLGFIRDTQYF
>TRBJ2-1|.|.|TRBV4-2
TGTGCCAGCAGCCCACAGGGGGGGGGCAATGAGCAGTTCTTC
CASSPQGGGNEQFF
>TRBJ1-6|.|TRBD1|TRBV4-1
TGCGCCAGCAGCCAGAGGCAGGGGGATAATTCACCCCTCCACTTT
CASSQRQGDNSPLHF
>TRBJ2-5|many|.|TRBV5-1
TGCGCCAGCGGATCCCTGGGGGGGGCCGGGGAGACCCAGTACTTC
CASGSLGGAGETQYF
>TRBJ1-1|.|TRBD1|TRBV2
TGTGCCAGCAGTATCGCCGGGACAGGCGACACTGAAGCTTTCTTT
CASSIAGTGDTEAFF
>TRBJ2-7|.|.|TRBV10-3
TGTGCCATCAGTGCCGAACAGATTTCCTACGAGCAGTACTTC
CAISAEQISYEQYF
>TRBJ2-4|.|TRBD2|TRBV20-1
TGCAGTGCTTATAGCGGGGGGGTGGCCAAAAACATTCAGTACTTC
CSAYSGGVAKNIQYF
>TRBJ1-1|few|TRBD1|TRBV7-9
TGTGCCAGCGCACTACAGGGGGCCAAGACGAACACTGAAGCTTTCTTT
CASALQGAKTNTEAFF
>TRBJ2-7|few|.|TRBV7-9
TGTGCCAGCAGCTTAGTACAGGAGCAGTACTTC
CASSLVQEQYF
>TRBJ1-2|.|TRBD1|TRBV28
TGTGCCAGCAGGCTGACAGGGCACGGGCCTTATGGCTACACCTTC
CASRLTGHGPYGYTF
>TRBJ2-5|few|TRBD1|TRBV5-1
TGCGCCAGCAGCTTGGGAGCCGGGACAGGGATTTTGGAGACCCAGTACTTC
CASSLGAGTGILETQYF
>TRBJ1-4|few|TRBD1|TRBV5-1
TGCGCCAGCAGGGCCCAGGGGGCACCTAATGAAAAACTGTTTTTT
CASRAQGAPNEKLFF
>TRBJ1-1|.|.|TRBV6-2/TRBV6-3
TGTGCCAGTAAAATGAACACTGAAGCTTTCTTT
CASKMNTEAFF
>TRBJ1-4|few|.|TRBV10-3
TGTGCCATCAGTCGGGGCTCCCGAGGGGGAGAAAAACTGTTTTTT
CAISRGSRGGEKLFF
>TRBJ1-2|few|.|TRBV11-2
TGTGCCAGCAGCGTAGTAAGGCGGGTTGGCTACACCTTC
CASSVVRRVGYTF
>TRBJ2-1|.|TRBD1|TRBV6-2/TRBV6-3
TGTGCCAGCAGTTATCTCCGGACAGGGATAAATGAGCAGTTCTTC
CASSYLRTGINEQFF
>TRBJ1-1|.|.|TRBV7-8
TGTGCCAGCAGCTTATTTCAGGGGCCCTCGACTGAAGCTTTCTTT
CASSLFQGPSTEAFF
>TRBJ2-5|.|.|TRBV29-1
TGCAGCGTTGACCGCGGGCAAGAGACCCAGTACTTC
CSVDRGQETQYF
>TRBJ2-2|.|.|TRBV4-3
TGCGCCAGCAGCCAAGAGGGCAGGGCGGCGGACACCGGGGAGCTGTTTTTT
CASSQEGRAADTGELFF
>TRBJ1-6|few|.|TRBV6-5
TGTGCCAGCAGCACTCGGGCTCCCCCGTCCTATAATTCACCCCTCCACTTT
CASSTRAPPSYNSPLHF
>TRBJ2-3|few|.|TRBV29-1
TGCAGCGTCCCCCGGGGAGATACGCAGTATTTT
CSVPRGDTQYF
>TRBJ1-5|.|TRBD1|TRBV6-2/TRBV6-3
TGTGCCAGCACCGGGACAGGGGGCGGCAATCAGCCTCAGCATTTT
CASTGTGGGNQPQHF
>TRBJ2-3|few|TRBD2|TRBV12-3/TRBV12-4
TGTGCCAGCAGTTTACGGACTAGCACGTTCACAGATACGCAGTATTTT
CASSLRTSTFTDTQYF
>TRBJ1-1|few|TRBD1|TRBV7-3
TGTGCCAGCAGCTCGACAGGGGAGGATGAAGCTTTCTTT
CASSSTGEDEAFF
>TRBJ2-3|.|.|TRBV7-9
TGTGCCAGCAGCTTAGATGGGGGCTATGGAGATACGCAGTATTTT
CASSLDGGYGDTQYF
>TRBJ2-5|few|TRBD2|TRBV5-6
TGTGCCAGCAGCTTGGAGCTAGCGGGGGACCACCGGGAGACCCAGTACTTC
CASSLELAGDHRETQYF
>TRBJ1-1|.|.|TRBV12-3/TRBV12-4
TGTGCCAGTTCGGGGGGACTACGGACTGAAGCTTTCTTT
CASSGGLRTEAFF
>TRBJ2-1|.|.|TRBV5-1
TGCGCCAGCAGCTTGGCGGCCAGGACCCTTGAGAATGAGCAGTTCTTC
CASSLAARTLENEQFF
>TRBJ1-4|.|.|TRBV6-1
TGTGCCAGCAGGGCGCTTAGGGCTGGCGAAAAACTGTTTTTT
CASRALRAGEKLFF